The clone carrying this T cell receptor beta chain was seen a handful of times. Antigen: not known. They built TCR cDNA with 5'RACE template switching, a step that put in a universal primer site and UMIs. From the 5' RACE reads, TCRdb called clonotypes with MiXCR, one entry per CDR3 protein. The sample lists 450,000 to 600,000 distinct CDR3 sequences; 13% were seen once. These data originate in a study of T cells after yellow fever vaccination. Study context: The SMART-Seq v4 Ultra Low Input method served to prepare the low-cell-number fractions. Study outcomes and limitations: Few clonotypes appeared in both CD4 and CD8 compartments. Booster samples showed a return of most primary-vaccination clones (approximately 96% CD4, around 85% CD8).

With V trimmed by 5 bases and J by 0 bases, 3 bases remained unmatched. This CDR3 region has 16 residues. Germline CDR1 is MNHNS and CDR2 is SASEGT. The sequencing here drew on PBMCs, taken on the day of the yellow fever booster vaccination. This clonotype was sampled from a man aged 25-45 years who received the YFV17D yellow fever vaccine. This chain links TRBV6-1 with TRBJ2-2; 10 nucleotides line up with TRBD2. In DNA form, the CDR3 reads TGTGCCAGCAGTCTTAGCGGGAGGACGAACACCGGGGAGCTGTTTTTT. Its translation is CASSLSGRTNTGELFF.